This paragraph covers one TCR beta chain sequence. This clone was counted once. This clone's antigen is unknown. The sample holds no much larger clone one base away, and base qualities are not on file. The CDR3 starts with the cysteine, ends with the phenylalanine, and has 17 residues. Of all the DNA, just the CDR3 is kept, 51 bases in frame from base 1. From V the trimming removes 3 bases and from J it removes 2 bases, while the gene matches leave 9 bases of the junction unaccounted for. Via the germline V gene (reference sequence), CDR1 is LNHDA and CDR2 SQIVND. These data originate in a study of PD-1 blockade in mismatch repair-deficient tumors (dated by TCRdb to about 2017). Describing the broader study: The trial enrolled under 90 consecutive patients with approximately eleven mismatch repair-deficient cancer types between late 2013 and late 2016, all previously treated and progressing. Deep sequencing of TCR CDR3 regions was used to track tumor-associated T cell clones in peripheral blood of patients responding to PD-1 blockade. What the work shows at the level of the full study, not this receptor alone: Rapid expansion after pembrolizumab followed by contraction, generally before radiologic responses, was shown by tumor-resident clones, which were often undetectable in blood before treatment.

The receptor library was made with the immunoSEQ multiplex PCR assay. In TCRdb, the immuneACCESS table is reduced to in-frame sequences with V and J assigned. These tables do not hold every clone; where another copy was compared, an unresolved V gene accounts for under half, and the others remain unexplained. This sample lists about 63,000 clones; around 88% were detected once. Together, the top ten hold about 14% of the sample. Mismatch repair deficiency was established in every enrolled patient by polymerase chain reaction or immunohistochemistry. A few patients who responded to pembrolizumab therapy underwent TCR sequencing. The phase II trial prospectively tested pembrolizumab PD-1 blockade in advanced mismatch repair-deficient cancers regardless of tissue of origin. Peripheral blood T cell samples were serially collected before and at multiple times after PD-1 blockade was started. The timing of each blood sample was reported as weeks after the first dose of pembrolizumab.

This TCR was recovered from an adult with mismatch repair-deficient cancer. The V and J segments used are TRBV19 and TRBJ2-1, with 8 bases aligning to TRBD2. Material: peripheral blood, obtained 52 weeks after starting pembrolizumab. The DNA sequence is given as TGTGCCAGTAGTATGTGGTTAGCGGGGCCTACCTACAATGAGCAGTTCTTC. The encoded protein is CASSMWLAGPTYNEQFF. With the portions outside the CDR3 filled from the reference TRBV19 and TRBJ2-1 genes, the complete variable region becomes DGGITQSPKYLFRKEGQNVTLSCEQNLNHDAMYWYRQDPGQGLRLIYYSQIVNDFQKGDIAEGYSVSREKKESFPLTVTSAQKNPTAFYLCASSMWLAGPTYNEQFFGPGTRLTVL.